The entry below gives a single T cell receptor beta chain sequence along with its context. A single record per CDR3 protein comes from TCRdb applying MiXCR to the 5' RACE reads. The sample lists under 900,000 distinct CDR3 sequences, 18% occurring once. The germline V gene encodes CDR1 SGDLS and CDR2 YYNGEE. This CDR3 comprises 12 residues. Trimming stripped 5 bases from V and 5 bases from J, with 10 bases between. The sample comes from a study of identical twins. This same sample was also part of a study on T cells expressing NK-cell markers. From that study: For several donors, these clonotypes were likewise the leading ones in the CD3+CD56-NKG2C+ fraction.

The material sequenced was PBMCs. The sequence was obtained from a woman younger than 35 in good health. J is TRBJ1-2 and V is TRBV9; perhaps TRBD1 as D (6 bases). The CDR3 sequence: CASRDRVYGYTF. The CDR3 DNA is TGTGCCAGCAGGGACAGAGTATATGGCTACACCTTC.